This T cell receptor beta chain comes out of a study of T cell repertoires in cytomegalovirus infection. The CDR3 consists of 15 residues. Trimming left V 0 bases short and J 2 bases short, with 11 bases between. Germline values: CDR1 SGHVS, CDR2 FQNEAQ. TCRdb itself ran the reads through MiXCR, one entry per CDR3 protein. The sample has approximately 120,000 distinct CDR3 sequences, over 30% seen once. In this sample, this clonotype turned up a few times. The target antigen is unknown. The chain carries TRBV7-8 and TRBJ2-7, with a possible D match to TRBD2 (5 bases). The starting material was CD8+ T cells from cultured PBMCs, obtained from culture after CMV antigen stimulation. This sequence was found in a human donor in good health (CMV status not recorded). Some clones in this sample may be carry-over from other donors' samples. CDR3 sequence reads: CASSLAPGNPYEQYF. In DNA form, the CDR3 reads TGTGCCAGCAGCTTAGCGCCGGGGAATCCCTACGAGCAGTACTTC.